Listed below are T cell receptor gamma chains from one sample, sequenced in a study of γδ T cells in repeated Plasmodium falciparum infection. TCRdb re-called the multiplex PCR reads via CATT. The sample lists around 27,000 gamma-chain clones, more than 1.4% occurring once. The sample taken for sequencing was gamma-delta T cells from blood. These receptors were obtained from a pool of human donors (malaria-infected and uninfected, not separated). CDR3s include the opening cysteine and the closing phenylalanine or tryptophan. Fields, in order: V gene, clone size, J gene, CDR3 protein, CDR3 DNA. The size field reads once, few, many or a size class.

V: TRGV3; size: medium-sized; J: TRGJP2; CDR3: CATWDLIDWIKTF; DNA: TGTGCCACCTGGGACCTGATTGATTGGATCAAGACGTTT
V: TRGV9; size: medium-sized; J: TRGJP; CDR3: CALWEGRELGKKIKVF; DNA: TGTGCCTTGTGGGAGGGAAGAGAGTTGGGCAAAAAAATCAAGGTATTT
V: TRGV9; size: many; J: TRGJ1/TRGJ2; CDR3: CALWIKKLF; DNA: TGTGCCTTGTGGATTAAGAAACTCTTT
V: TRGV9; size: medium-sized; J: TRGJP; CDR3: CALWKELGKKIKVF; DNA: TGTGCCTTGTGGAAAGAGTTGGGCAAAAAAATCAAGGTATTT
V: TRGV5; size: many; J: TRGJ1/TRGJ2; CDR3: CATWDRRAYYKKLF; DNA: TGTGCCACCTGGGACAGGAGGGCCTATTATAAGAAACTCTTT
V: TRGV8; size: many; J: TRGJ1/TRGJ2; CDR3: CATWDRIVKLF; DNA: TGTGCCACCTGGGATAGAATAGTGAAACTCTTT
V: TRGV8; size: many; J: TRGJ1/TRGJ2; CDR3: CATWDRTYKKLF; DNA: TGTGCCACCTGGGATAGGACCTATAAGAAACTCTTT
V: TRGV9; size: many; J: TRGJ1/TRGJ2; CDR3: CALWEVRGGGKKLF; DNA: TGTGCCTTGTGGGAGGTGCGAGGAGGAGGTAAGAAACTCTTT
V: TRGV4; size: medium-sized; J: TRGJ1/TRGJ2; CDR3: CATWDGDYYKKLF; DNA: TGTGCCACCTGGGATGGCGATTATTATAAGAAACTCTTT
V: TRGV4; size: many; J: TRGJ1/TRGJ2; CDR3: CATWAQGYKKLF; DNA: TGTGCCACCTGGGCCCAGGGTTATAAGAAACTCTTT
V: TRGV5; size: many; J: TRGJ1/TRGJ2; CDR3: CATWEPREKLF; DNA: TGTGCCACCTGGGAGCCTCGGGAGAAACTCTTT
V: TRGV3; size: many; J: TRGJP2; CDR3: CATWDRPGSDWIKTF; DNA: TGTGCCACCTGGGACAGACCGGGGAGTGATTGGATCAAGACGTTT
V: TRGV9; size: medium-sized; J: TRGJ1/TRGJ2; CDR3: CALWEPGYKKLF; DNA: TGTGCCTTGTGGGAGCCCGGGTATAAGAAACTCTTT
V: TRGV8; size: many; J: TRGJ1/TRGJ2; CDR3: CATWDYPFLYKKLF; DNA: TGTGCCACCTGGGATTACCCCTTTCTTTATAAGAAACTCTTT
V: TRGV3; size: many; J: TRGJ1/TRGJ2; CDR3: CATWDSVYYKKLF; DNA: TGTGCCACCTGGGACAGCGTTTATTATAAGAAACTCTTT
V: TRGV4; size: many; J: TRGJP2; CDR3: CATWDGSGSSDWIKTF; DNA: TGTGCCACCTGGGATGGGTCGGGGAGTAGTGATTGGATCAAGACGTTT
V: TRGV3; size: medium-sized; J: TRGJ1/TRGJ2; CDR3: CATWDSYYKKLF; DNA: TGTGCCACCTGGGACAGCTATTATAAGAAACTCTTT
V: TRGV4; size: medium-sized; J: TRGJ1/TRGJ2; CDR3: CATWDARVGVF; DNA: TGTGCCACCTGGGATGCGCGGGTTGGAGTCTTT
V: TRGV4; size: medium-sized; J: TRGJ1/TRGJ2; CDR3: CATWDVKLF; DNA: TGTGCCACCTGGGATGTGAAACTCTTT
V: TRGV2; size: many; J: TRGJ1/TRGJ2; CDR3: CATWVPYYKKLF; DNA: TGTGCCACCTGGGTACCGTATTATAAGAAACTCTTT
V: TRGV8; size: many; J: TRGJP2; CDR3: CATWDPSGIKTF; DNA: TGTGCCACCTGGGATCCTTCGGGGATCAAGACGTTT
V: TRGV9; size: many; J: TRGJP; CDR3: CALWEVQGFGLELGKKIKVF; DNA: TGTGCCTTGTGGGAGGTGCAGGGGTTTGGTCTAGAGTTGGGCAAAAAAATCAAGGTATTT
V: TRGV9; size: many; J: TRGJP; CDR3: CALWEVKGQELGKKIKVF; DNA: TGTGCCTTGTGGGAGGTGAAGGGGCAAGAGTTGGGCAAAAAAATCAAGGTATTT
V: TRGV9; size: many; J: TRGJP; CDR3: CALWEVNEQELGKKIKVF; DNA: TGTGCCTTGTGGGAGGTGAACGAGCAAGAGTTGGGCAAAAAAATCAAGGTATTT
V: TRGV9; size: medium-sized; J: TRGJ1/TRGJ2; CDR3: CALWEVEVEYKKLF; DNA: TGTGCCTTGTGGGAGGTGGAGGTTGAATATAAGAAACTCTTT
V: TRGV8; size: many; J: TRGJ1/TRGJ2; CDR3: CATWDSFHKKLF; DNA: TGTGCCACCTGGGATAGTTTCCATAAGAAACTCTTT
V: TRGV4; size: many; J: TRGJP2; CDR3: CATPCSDWIKTF; DNA: TGTGCCACCCCTTGTAGTGATTGGATCAAGACGTTT
V: TRGV2; size: many; J: TRGJP1; CDR3: CATWDGLEAKIF; DNA: TGTGCCACCTGGGACGGCCTTGAGGCCAAGATATTT
V: TRGV2; size: many; J: TRGJP2; CDR3: CATWDELFVSDWIKTF; DNA: TGTGCCACCTGGGACGAGCTGTTTGTGAGTGATTGGATCAAGACGTTT
V: TRGV2; size: many; J: TRGJ1/TRGJ2; CDR3: CATWDGPHPSYYKKLF; DNA: TGTGCCACCTGGGACGGGCCGCATCCCAGTTATTATAAGAAACTCTTT
V: TRGV3; size: many; J: TRGJ1/TRGJ2; CDR3: CATWDTYYKKLF; DNA: TGTGCCACCTGGGACACGTATTATAAGAAACTCTTT
V: TRGV4; size: many; J: TRGJ1/TRGJ2; CDR3: CATWDDRYYKKLF; DNA: TGTGCCACCTGGGATGATAGATATTATAAGAAACTCTTT
V: TRGV4; size: many; J: TRGJ1/TRGJ2; CDR3: CATWLYYYKKLF; DNA: TGTGCCACCTGGCTTTATTATTATAAGAAACTCTTT